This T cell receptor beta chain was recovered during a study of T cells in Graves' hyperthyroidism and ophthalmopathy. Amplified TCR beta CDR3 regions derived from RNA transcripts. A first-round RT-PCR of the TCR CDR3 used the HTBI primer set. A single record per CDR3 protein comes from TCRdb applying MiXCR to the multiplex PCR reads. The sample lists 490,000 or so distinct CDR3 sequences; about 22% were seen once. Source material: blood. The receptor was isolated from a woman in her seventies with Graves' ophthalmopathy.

In DNA form, the CDR3 reads TGCAGTGCTAGTACCTCCAGCTCCCTCTACGAGCAGTACTTC. It specifies CSASTSSSLYEQYF. The gene calls are TRBV20-1 and TRBJ2-7; D is unclear. Germline values: CDR1 DFQATT, CDR2 SNEGSKA (reference sequence). This CDR3 has 14 amino acids. V shed 3 bases and J shed 3 bases, with 15 bases lying between them.